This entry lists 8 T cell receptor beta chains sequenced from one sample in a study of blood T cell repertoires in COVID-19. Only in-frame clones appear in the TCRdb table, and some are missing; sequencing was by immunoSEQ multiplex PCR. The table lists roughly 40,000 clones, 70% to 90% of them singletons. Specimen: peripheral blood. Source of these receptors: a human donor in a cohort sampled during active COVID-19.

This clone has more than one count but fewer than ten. This CDR3 reads CASSIGLAGVQFF. The CDR3 coding sequence is TGTGCCAGTAGTATTGGACTAGCGGGGGTGCAGTTCTTC. This rearrangement joins TRBV19 to TRBJ2-1; 13 bases fit TRBD2. Germline V gene data show CDR1 as LNHDA and CDR2 as SQIVND (reference sequence). The V gene end was trimmed by 3 bases and the J gene end by 12 bases; junction bases not matched to a gene: 2. The CDR3 consists of 13 residues.

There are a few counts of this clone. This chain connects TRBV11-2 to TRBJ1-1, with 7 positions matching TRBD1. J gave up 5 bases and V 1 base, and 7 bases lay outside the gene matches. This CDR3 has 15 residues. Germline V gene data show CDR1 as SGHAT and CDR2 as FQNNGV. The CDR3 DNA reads TGTGCCAGCAGCTTAGTGGGCAGGGGGAAAACTGAAGCTTTCTTT. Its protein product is CASSLVGRGKTEAFF.

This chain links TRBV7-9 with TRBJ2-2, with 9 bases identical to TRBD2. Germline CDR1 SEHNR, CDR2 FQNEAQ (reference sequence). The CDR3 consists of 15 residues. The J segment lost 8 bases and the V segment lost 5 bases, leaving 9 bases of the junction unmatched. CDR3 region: CASSPRTSAFGELFF. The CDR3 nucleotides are TGTGCCAGCAGCCCCCGGACTAGCGCTTTTGGGGAGCTGTTTTTT.

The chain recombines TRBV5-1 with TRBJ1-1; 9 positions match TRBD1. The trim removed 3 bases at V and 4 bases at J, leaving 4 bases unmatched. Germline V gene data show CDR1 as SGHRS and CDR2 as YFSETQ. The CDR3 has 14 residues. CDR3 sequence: CASSYQTGGTEAFF. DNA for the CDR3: TGCGCCAGCAGCTACCAGACAGGGGGCACTGAAGCTTTCTTT.

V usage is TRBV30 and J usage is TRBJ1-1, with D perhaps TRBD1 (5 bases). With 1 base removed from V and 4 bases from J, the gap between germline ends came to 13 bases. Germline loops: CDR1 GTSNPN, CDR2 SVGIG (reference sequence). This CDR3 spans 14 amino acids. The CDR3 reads CAWSAGLRSTEAFF. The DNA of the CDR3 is TGTGCCTGGAGTGCGGGACTACGGAGCACTGAAGCTTTCTTT.

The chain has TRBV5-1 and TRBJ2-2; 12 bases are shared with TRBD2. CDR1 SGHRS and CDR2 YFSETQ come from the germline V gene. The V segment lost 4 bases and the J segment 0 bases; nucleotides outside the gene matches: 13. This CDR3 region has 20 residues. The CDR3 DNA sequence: TGCGCCAGCAGCACCGGAGGCGGACTAGCGGGAAAATCGAACACCGGGGAGCTGTTTTTT. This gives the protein CASSTGGGLAGKSNTGELFF.

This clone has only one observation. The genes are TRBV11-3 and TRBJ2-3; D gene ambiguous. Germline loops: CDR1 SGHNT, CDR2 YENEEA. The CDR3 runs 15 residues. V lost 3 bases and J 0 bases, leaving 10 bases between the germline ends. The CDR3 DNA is TGTGCCAGCAGCTTTACACCAACCAGCACAGATACGCAGTATTTT. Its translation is CASSFTPTSTDTQYF.

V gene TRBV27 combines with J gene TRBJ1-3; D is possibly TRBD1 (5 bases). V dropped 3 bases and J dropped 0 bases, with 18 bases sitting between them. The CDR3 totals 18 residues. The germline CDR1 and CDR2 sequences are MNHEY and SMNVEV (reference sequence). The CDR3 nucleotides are TGTGCCAGCAGTTTTTCTACTGGCAGGGCAGTCTCTGGAAACACCATATATTTT. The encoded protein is CASSFSTGRAVSGNTIYF.